Listed here are 18 T cell receptor beta chains from one sample, sequenced in a study of T cell responses to AZD1222 COVID-19 vaccine. The protocol was immunoSEQ multiplex PCR, while the TCRdb copy is restricted to in-frame clones and leaves out a portion. The sample holds around 160,000 clones, about 90% seen once. The sample was peripheral blood, taken on day 0 of MenACWY control vaccination. These receptors were collected from an adult in good health.

This clone was counted only a few times. The gene calls are TRBV30 and TRBJ2-2; 8 positions agree with TRBD2. The CDR3 consists of 15 residues. V shed 1 base, J shed 1 base, and the junction held 2 bases outside the gene matches. Germline CDR1 reads GTSNPN; CDR2 reads SVGIG (reference sequence). This CDR3 reads CAWSELAGNTGELFF. DNA of the CDR3: TGTGCCTGGAGTGAGCTAGCGGGGAACACCGGGGAGCTGTTTTTT.

The J gene is TRBJ1-1, the V gene TRBV29-1; possibly TRBD1 for D (5 bases). Germline V gene data show CDR1 as SQVTM and CDR2 as ANQGSEA. CDR3 length: 14 residues. V was pared by 6 bases and J by 7 bases, with 21 bases between. The CDR3 reads CSVRQALGTYEAFF. CDR3 sequence (DNA): TGCAGCGTCCGGCAGGCACTCGGGACTTATGAAGCTTTCTTT. The full variable domain, completed using reference TRBV29-1 and TRBJ1-1, is SAVISQKPSRDICQRGTSLTIQCQVDSQVTMMFWYRQQPGQSLTLIATANQGSEATYESGFVIDKFPISRPNLTFSTLTVSNMSPEDSSIYLCSVRQALGTYEAFFGQGTRLTVV.

The chain employs TRBV6-5 and TRBJ1-5, with 7 bases aligning to TRBD1. CDR1 and CDR2 (germline): MNHEY, SVGAGI. This CDR3 has 14 amino acids. Trimming at V came to 6 bases and at J to 1 base, leaving 3 bases not matched to a gene. CDR3: CASRGGQSNQPQHF. CDR3 nucleotides: TGTGCCAGCAGGGGGGGACAGAGCAATCAGCCCCAGCATTTT.

The J gene is TRBJ2-1, the V gene TRBV4-1; maybe TRBD1 (5 bases). Germline assignment: CDR1 MGHRA and CDR2 YSYEKL. V was cut by 0 bases and J by 3 bases, with 9 bases left in between. This CDR3 comprises 15 residues. The CDR3 protein is CASSQEPGYYNEQFF. In DNA, the CDR3 is TGCGCCAGCAGCCAAGAGCCAGGGTACTACAATGAGCAGTTCTTC.

V is TRBV19 and J is TRBJ2-1; the match to TRBD2 covers 9 bases. V lost 2 bases, J lost 8 bases, and 10 bases stayed unmatched. Germline lookup yields CDR1 LNHDA and CDR2 SQIVND (reference sequence). The CDR3 length is 16 residues. The CDR3 region is CASSISGLAVVDEQFF. As DNA, the CDR3 is TGTGCCAGTAGTATATCGGGACTAGCTGTAGTTGATGAGCAGTTCTTC.

The chain joins TRBV20-1 to TRBJ2-7; D gene uncertain. V was trimmed by 1 base and J by 7 bases, leaving 5 bases between them. The CDR3 extends over 10 amino acids. Germline assignment: CDR1 DFQATT and CDR2 SNEGSKA (reference sequence). CDR3 sequence reads: CSARADEQYF. The CDR3 DNA is TGCAGTGCTAGAGCCGATGAGCAGTACTTC.

This chain connects TRBV6-5 to TRBJ1-6, with 8 bases aligning to TRBD1. Germline V gives CDR1 MNHEY, CDR2 SVGAGI. J was trimmed by 6 bases and V by 7 bases; bases with no gene match: 5. This CDR3 region has 14 residues. CDR3 nucleotides: TGTGCCAGCATTCAGGACAGGGTTAATTCACCCCTCCACTTT. Protein sequence: CASIQDRVNSPLHF.

V is TRBV4-1 and J is TRBJ2-1, with 7 nucleotides matching TRBD1. CDR3 length: 15 residues. The V gene's germline CDR1 is MGHRA and CDR2 YSYEKL. With 6 bases clipped from V and 8 bases from J, the junction kept 13 bases outside the gene matches. CDR3 nucleotides: TGCGCCAGCAGACACAGGGGTTGGGACAGAGATGAGCAGTTCTTC. This gives the protein CASRHRGWDRDEQFF.

This clone was counted between two and nine times. The gene calls are TRBV5-1 and TRBJ2-2; D call uncertain. Trimming pared 3 bases from V and 5 bases from J, leaving 8 bases between. This CDR3 is built from 13 residues. Germline lookup yields CDR1 SGHRS and CDR2 YFSETQ. CDR3 in DNA: TGCGCCAGCAGCTCCGACGGGACCGGGGAGCTGTTTTTT. Translation gives CASSSDGTGELFF.

This chain uses TRBV19 with TRBJ1-2; possibly TRBD1 for D (6 bases). CDR3 length: 13 residues. With 6 bases removed from V and 5 bases from J, the gap between germline ends came to 13 bases. Germline-derived CDR1 and CDR2 are LNHDA and SQIVND (reference sequence). The CDR3 DNA is TGTGCCAGTAGGAGAGGGGGGACTTATGGCTACACCTTC. Amino acids: CASRRGGTYGYTF.

The rearrangement uses TRBV28 and TRBJ1-4; D possibly corresponds to TRBD1 (6 bases). This CDR3 comprises 14 residues. V was trimmed by 6 bases and J by 8 bases, leaving 16 bases between them. CDR1 and CDR2 (germline): MDHEN, SYDVKM. CDR3 bases: TGTGCCAGCAGACGAGGACAGCAAAGGGAAAAACTGTTTTTT. It specifies CASRRGQQREKLFF.

The chain links TRBV6-5 to TRBJ2-1, with a possible D match to TRBD1 (6 bases). V lost 6 bases and J lost 2, with 14 bases in between. The germline V gene has CDR1 MNHEY and CDR2 SVGAGI. The CDR3 runs 15 residues. The chain's CDR3 is CASRTQGYAYNEQFF. CDR3 sequence (DNA): TGTGCCAGCAGAACTCAGGGGTACGCCTACAATGAGCAGTTCTTC.

This chain uses TRBV19 with TRBJ1-5; D is undetermined. CDR3 length: 13 amino acids. Germline loops: CDR1 LNHDA, CDR2 SQIVND (reference sequence). Trimming removed 1 base at V and 5 bases at J, with 6 bases between. The CDR3 loop reads CASSIAPYQPQHF. CDR3 sequence (DNA): TGTGCCAGTAGTATAGCACCCTATCAGCCCCAGCATTTT.

The rearrangement links TRBV6-1 to TRBJ2-7; TRBD1 aligns across 10 bases. In germline, CDR1 is MNHNS, CDR2 SASEGT. V gave up 1 base and J gave up 4 bases; unmatched junction bases: 4. This CDR3 has 15 residues. The DNA of the CDR3 is TGTGCCAGCAGTGAAGAGGGGACAGGGGCTTACGAGCAGTACTTC. This encodes CASSEEGTGAYEQYF.

This chain links TRBV9 with TRBJ2-7; 10 bases match TRBD2. The CDR3 extends over 15 amino acids. V lost 0 bases and J lost 4; bases outside the gene matches: 4. The germline CDR1 and CDR2 sequences are SGDLS and YYNGEE. The CDR3 protein is CASSVEGSGGYEQYF. In DNA form, the CDR3 reads TGTGCCAGCAGCGTAGAGGGTAGCGGGGGGTACGAGCAGTACTTC.

The V gene is TRBV5-6, the J gene TRBJ1-2; the match to TRBD1 covers 11 bases. The CDR3 runs to 14 residues. The ends lost 2 bases at V and 5 bases at J; junction bases unmatched: 2. The germline CDR1 and CDR2 sequences are SGHDT and YYEEEE. The CDR3 reads CASSFGTGGYGYTF. Written as DNA, the CDR3 is TGTGCCAGCAGCTTCGGGACAGGGGGGTATGGCTACACCTTC.

J is TRBJ1-1 and V is TRBV3-1 (or the pseudogene TRBV3-2), with no clear D. The CDR3 consists of 17 residues. V was cut by 1 base and J by 6 bases, with 21 bases left in between. The germline V gene encodes CDR1 LGHDT and CDR2 YNNKEL (reference sequence). The CDR3 loop reads CASSQVERSGSGAEAFF. In DNA, the CDR3 is TGTGCCAGCAGCCAAGTAGAAAGGTCCGGGAGTGGGGCTGAAGCTTTCTTT.

The chain combines TRBV30 with TRBJ1-1; no clear D. V was pared by 1 base and J by 11 bases, with 17 bases between. Germline V gene data show CDR1 as GTSNPN and CDR2 as SVGIG (reference sequence). This CDR3 comprises 13 residues. The DNA of the CDR3 is TGTGCCTGGAGTGCTACCTCCCGGAGCCGGGCTTTCTTT. It specifies CAWSATSRSRAFF.